This T cell receptor (beta chain) was recorded in a study of T cells in Graves' hyperthyroidism and ophthalmopathy. Study results and caveats: Expanded thyroid clonotypes (above 0.001) were mostly also found in blood.

Amplification of TCR beta CDR3 regions used RNA as the template. First-round RT-PCR with HTBI primers amplified the TCR CDR3 region. TCRdb called the multiplex PCR reads again in MiXCR, with one record for every CDR3 protein. The sample consists of hundreds of thousands of distinct CDR3 sequences, approximately 42% of them appearing once. This CDR3 has 14 residues. Per germline, CDR1 SEHNR and CDR2 FQNEAQ (reference sequence). The V end was cut by 5 bases, the J end by 1 base, with 9 bases between. This clonotype was counted a few times. Its antigen is unidentified. This clonotype was obtained from an adult man with Graves' disease, either hyperthyroidism or ophthalmopathy (not recorded which). Sequenced sample: peripheral blood or thyroid tissue (not recorded which). The rearrangement links TRBV7-9 to TRBJ1-5; unclear D gene. CDR3 DNA: TGTGCCAGCAGCCGAGTTTTGAGCAATCAGCCCCAGCATTTT. Translating it yields CASSRVLSNQPQHF.